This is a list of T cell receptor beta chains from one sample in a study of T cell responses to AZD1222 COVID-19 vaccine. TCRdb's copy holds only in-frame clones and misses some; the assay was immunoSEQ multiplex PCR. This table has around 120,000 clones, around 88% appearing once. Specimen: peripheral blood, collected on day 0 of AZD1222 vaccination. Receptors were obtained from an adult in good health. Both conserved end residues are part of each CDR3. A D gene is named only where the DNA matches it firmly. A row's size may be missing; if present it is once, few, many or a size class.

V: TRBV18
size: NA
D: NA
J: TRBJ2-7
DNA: TGTGCCAGCTCACCTCCGGGGCTAGGGAACGAGCAGTACTTC
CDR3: CASSPPGLGNEQYF

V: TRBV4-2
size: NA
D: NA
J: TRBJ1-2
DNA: TGTGCCAGCACACAACCGGGGGGCGGTTATGGCTACACCTTC
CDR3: CASTQPGGGYGYTF

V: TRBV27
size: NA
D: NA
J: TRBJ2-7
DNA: TGTGCCAGCCGATCCGTCCGGATCGGATTCGAGCAGTACTTC
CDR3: CASRSVRIGFEQYF

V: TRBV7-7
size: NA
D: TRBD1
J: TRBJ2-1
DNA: TGTGCCAGCAGCTCCGCCGGGACAGGGAACAATGAGCAGTTCTTC
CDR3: CASSSAGTGNNEQFF

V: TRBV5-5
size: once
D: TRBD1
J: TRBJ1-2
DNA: TGTGCCAGCAGCTTGCGCGACAGGGAGCCCTATGGCTACACCTTC
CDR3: CASSLRDREPYGYTF

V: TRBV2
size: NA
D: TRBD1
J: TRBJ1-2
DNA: TGTGCCAGCAGACCGGGACAGGGTGAGGGCTATGGCTACACCTTC
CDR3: CASRPGQGEGYGYTF

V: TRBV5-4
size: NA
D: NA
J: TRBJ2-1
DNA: TGTGCCAGCACCCCGGCAAGGGAGAGCTACAATGAGCAGTTCTTC
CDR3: CASTPARESYNEQFF

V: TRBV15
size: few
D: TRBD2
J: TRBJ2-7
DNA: TGTGCCACCAGCAGGGGACTAGCGGGGGGCTCCTACGAGCAGTACTTC
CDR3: CATSRGLAGGSYEQYF

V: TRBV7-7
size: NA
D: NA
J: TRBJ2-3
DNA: TGTGCCAGCAGCTTCTGGCCCCCGGGACACAGCACAGATACGCAGTATTTT
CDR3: CASSFWPPGHSTDTQYF

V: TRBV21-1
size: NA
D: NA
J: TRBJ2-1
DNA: TGTGCCAGCAGCAAAGTGAAGGGCCCTAGGGAGACAGGGAATGAGCAGTTCTTC
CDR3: CASSKVKGPRETGNEQFF

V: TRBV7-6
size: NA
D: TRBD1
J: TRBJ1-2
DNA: TGTGCCAGCAGCTCGCGACAGGGGGTGAACTATGGCTACACCTTC
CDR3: CASSSRQGVNYGYTF

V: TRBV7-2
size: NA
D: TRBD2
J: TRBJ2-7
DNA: TGTGCCAGCAGCCCTGCCTCTAGCGGCGTGAGCTCCTACGAGCAGTACTTC
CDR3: CASSPASSGVSSYEQYF

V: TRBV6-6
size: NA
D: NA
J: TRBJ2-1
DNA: TGTGCCAGCAGTTACCTGGCGGGTGTCAACAATGAGCAGTTCTTC
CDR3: CASSYLAGVNNEQFF

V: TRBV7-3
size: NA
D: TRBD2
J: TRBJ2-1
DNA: TGTGCCAGCAGTTCGACTAGCGAGTACAATGAGCAGTTCTTC
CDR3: CASSSTSEYNEQFF

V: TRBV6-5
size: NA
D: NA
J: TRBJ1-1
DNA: TGTGCCAGCACCCTTGACAGGTCGAACACTGAAGCTTTCTTT
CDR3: CASTLDRSNTEAFF

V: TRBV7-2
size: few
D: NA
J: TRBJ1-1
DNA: TGTGCCAGCAGCTTAGACAGGAACACTGAAGCTTTCTTT
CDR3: CASSLDRNTEAFF

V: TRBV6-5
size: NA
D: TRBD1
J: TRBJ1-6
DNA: TGTGCCAGCAGCCTCGGACAGGGAAATTCACCCCTCCACTTT
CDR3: CASSLGQGNSPLHF

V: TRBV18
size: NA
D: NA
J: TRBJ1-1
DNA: TGTGCCAGCTCACCACAGGGGATGAACACTGAAGCTTTCTTT
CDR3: CASSPQGMNTEAFF

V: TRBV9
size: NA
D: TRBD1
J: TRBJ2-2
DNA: TGTGCCAGCAGCGTCGCCACGGGACAGGACAACACCGGGGAGCTGTTTTTT
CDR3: CASSVATGQDNTGELFF

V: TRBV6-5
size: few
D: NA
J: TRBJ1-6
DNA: TGTGCCAGCAGTTACTCGTCGAGCTCCTATAATTCACCCCTCCACTTT
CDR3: CASSYSSSSYNSPLHF

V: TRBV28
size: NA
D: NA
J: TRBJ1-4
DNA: TGTGCCAGCAGTTTAGGGACGTACTCCGGGCTGTTTTTT
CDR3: CASSLGTYSGLFF

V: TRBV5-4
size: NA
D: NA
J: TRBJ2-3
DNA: TGTGCCAGCAGCTTGAGGGCAGGACCGAACACAGATACGCAGTATTTT
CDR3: CASSLRAGPNTDTQYF

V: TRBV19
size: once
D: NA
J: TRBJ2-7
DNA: TGTGCCAGTAGTAACCGTCAGGGGCAGTACTTC
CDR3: CASSNRQGQYF

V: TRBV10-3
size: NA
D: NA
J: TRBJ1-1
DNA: TGTGCCATCAGTGAACCGGGGGGAGGCACTGAAGCTTTCTTT
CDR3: CAISEPGGGTEAFF

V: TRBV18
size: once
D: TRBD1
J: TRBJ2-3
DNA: TGTGCCAGCTCACCTCCAGGGGGTCTCTCGACAGATACGCAGTATTTT
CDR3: CASSPPGGLSTDTQYF

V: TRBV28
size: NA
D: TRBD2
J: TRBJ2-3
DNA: TGTGCCAGCAGTGTGCGGGGGGGAGATACGCAGTATTTT
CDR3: CASSVRGGDTQYF

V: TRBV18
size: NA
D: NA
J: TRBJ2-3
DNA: TGTGCCAGCTCACTGCTCGACAGGATAGGCACAGATACGCAGTATTTT
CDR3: CASSLLDRIGTDTQYF

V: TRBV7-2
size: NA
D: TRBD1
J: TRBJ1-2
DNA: TGTGCCAGCAGCTTAGGACAGGGGTTTCGGGGCTACACCTTC
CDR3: CASSLGQGFRGYTF

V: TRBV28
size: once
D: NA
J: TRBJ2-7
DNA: TGTGCCAGCAGTCCCGCGGGGCAGGACGAGCAGTACTTC
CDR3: CASSPAGQDEQYF

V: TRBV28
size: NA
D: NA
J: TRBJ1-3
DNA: TGTGCCAGCAGTTCTCAGGGGAAACTCTTCTCTGGAAACACCATATATTTT
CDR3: CASSSQGKLFSGNTIYF

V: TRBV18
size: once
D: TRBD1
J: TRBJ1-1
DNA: TGTGCCAGCTCAGCGTTCCAGGACAGGGATCCTGAAGCTTTCTTT
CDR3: CASSAFQDRDPEAFF

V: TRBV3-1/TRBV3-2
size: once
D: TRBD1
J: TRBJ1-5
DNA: TGTGCCAGCACCCCTGGGACAGGGGAGAATCAGCCCCAGCATTTT
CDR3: CASTPGTGENQPQHF

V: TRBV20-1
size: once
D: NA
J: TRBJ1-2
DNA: TGCAGTGCTCACCTATATGGCTACACCTTC
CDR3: CSAHLYGYTF

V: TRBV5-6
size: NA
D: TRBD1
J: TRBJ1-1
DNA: TGTGCCAGCAGCGTCCGGGACAGGGGATTTCGAGCTTTCTTT
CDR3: CASSVRDRGFRAFF

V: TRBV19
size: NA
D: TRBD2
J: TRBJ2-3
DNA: TGTGCCAGTAGTTCTACCGGGACTAGGCCAGATACGCAGTATTTT
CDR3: CASSSTGTRPDTQYF

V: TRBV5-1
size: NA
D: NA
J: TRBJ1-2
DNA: TGCGCCAGCAGCCCCGGGACCCAGGTGGCCTATGGCTACACCTTC
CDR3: CASSPGTQVAYGYTF

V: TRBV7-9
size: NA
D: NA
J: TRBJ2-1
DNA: TGTGCCAGCAGCCCGACTTACCAAGGGCAGTTCTTC
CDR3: CASSPTYQGQFF

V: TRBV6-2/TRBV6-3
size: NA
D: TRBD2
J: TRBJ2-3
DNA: TGTGCCAGCAGTTACGGGCAGCGGGGGGGCACAGATACGCAGTATTTT
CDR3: CASSYGQRGGTDTQYF

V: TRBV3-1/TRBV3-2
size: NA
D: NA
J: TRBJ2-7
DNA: TGTGCCAGCAGCCAACTCTACGAGCAGTACTTC
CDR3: CASSQLYEQYF

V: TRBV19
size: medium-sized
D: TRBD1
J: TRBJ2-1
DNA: TGTGCCAGTAGTTTCCGGACAGGTACACCCGATGAGCAGTTCTTC
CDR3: CASSFRTGTPDEQFF

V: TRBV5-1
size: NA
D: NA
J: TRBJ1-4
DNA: TGCGCCAGCAGCTTGGATCCGGTCGGGTATGAAAAACTGTTTTTT
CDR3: CASSLDPVGYEKLFF